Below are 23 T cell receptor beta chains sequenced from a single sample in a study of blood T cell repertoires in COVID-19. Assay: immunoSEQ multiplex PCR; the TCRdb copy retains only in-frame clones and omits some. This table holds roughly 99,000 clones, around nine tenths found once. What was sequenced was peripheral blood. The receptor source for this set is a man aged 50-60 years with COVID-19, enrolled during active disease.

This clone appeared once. The CDR3 DNA is TGTGCCAGTACTAAGACCGACAGGAATCAGCCCCAGCATTTT. Translated, it gives CASTKTDRNQPQHF. This chain joins TRBV19 and TRBJ1-5; possible D gene TRBD1, 6 bases. The ends were cut back, 7 bases at V and 4 bases at J, with 14 bases in the middle. From germline, CDR1 is LNHDA and CDR2 SQIVND (reference sequence). This CDR3 has 14 residues.

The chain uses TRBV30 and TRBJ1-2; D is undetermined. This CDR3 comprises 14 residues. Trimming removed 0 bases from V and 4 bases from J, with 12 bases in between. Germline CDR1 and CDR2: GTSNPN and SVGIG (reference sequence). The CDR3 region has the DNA TGTGCCTGGAGTGTTGCCGGGGAGAGCTATGGCTACACCTTC. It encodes CAWSVAGESYGYTF.

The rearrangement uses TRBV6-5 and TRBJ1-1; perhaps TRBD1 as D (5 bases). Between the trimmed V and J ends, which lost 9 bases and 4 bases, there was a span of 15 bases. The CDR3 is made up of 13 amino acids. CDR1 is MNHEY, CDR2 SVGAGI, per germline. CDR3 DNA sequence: TGTGCCAGTGGGGGGGAAGTAGGCACTGAAGCTTTCTTT. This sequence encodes CASGGEVGTEAFF.

The CDR3 nucleotides read TGTGCCAGCTCACCACGCGCCGGGGGTCAGACCTACAATGAGCAGTTCTTC. As protein: CASSPRAGGQTYNEQFF. This chain uses TRBV18 with TRBJ2-1, with D possibly being TRBD2 (6 bases). V was trimmed by 1 base and J by 2 bases, leaving 15 bases between them. Germline CDR1 is KGHSH and CDR2 is LQKENI. CDR3 length: 17 residues.

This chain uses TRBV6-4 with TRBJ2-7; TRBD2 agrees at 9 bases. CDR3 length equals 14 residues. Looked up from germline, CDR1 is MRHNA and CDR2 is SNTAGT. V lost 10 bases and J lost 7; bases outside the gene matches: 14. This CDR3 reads CATQNERGVGEQYF. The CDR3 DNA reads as TGTGCCACCCAGAATGAGCGGGGGGTAGGAGAGCAGTACTTC.

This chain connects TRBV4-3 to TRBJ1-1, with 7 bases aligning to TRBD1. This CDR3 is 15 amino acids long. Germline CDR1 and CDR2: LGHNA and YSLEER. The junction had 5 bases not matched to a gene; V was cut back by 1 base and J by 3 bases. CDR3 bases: TGCGCCAGCAGCCAAGTTCTACAGGGGTACACTGAAGCTTTCTTT. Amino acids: CASSQVLQGYTEAFF.

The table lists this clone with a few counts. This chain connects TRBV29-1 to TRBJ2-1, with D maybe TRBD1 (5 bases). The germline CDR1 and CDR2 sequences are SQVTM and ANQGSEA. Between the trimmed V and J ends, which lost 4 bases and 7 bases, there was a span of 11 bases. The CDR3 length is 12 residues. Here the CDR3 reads CSVVRGGNEQFF. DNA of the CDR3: TGCAGCGTTGTTAGGGGTGGGAATGAGCAGTTCTTC.

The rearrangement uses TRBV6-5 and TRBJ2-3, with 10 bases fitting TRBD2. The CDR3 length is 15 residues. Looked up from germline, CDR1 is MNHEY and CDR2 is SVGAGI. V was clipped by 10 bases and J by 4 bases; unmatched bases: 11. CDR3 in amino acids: CATSSGGLEADTQYF. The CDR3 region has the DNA TGTGCCACTTCTAGCGGGGGACTCGAAGCAGATACGCAGTATTTT.

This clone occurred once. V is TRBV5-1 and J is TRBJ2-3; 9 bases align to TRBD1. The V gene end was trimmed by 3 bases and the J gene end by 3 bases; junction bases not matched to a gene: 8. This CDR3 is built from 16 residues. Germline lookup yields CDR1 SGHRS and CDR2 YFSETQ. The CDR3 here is CASSSTGGVRTDTQYF. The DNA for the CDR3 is TGCGCCAGCAGCTCGACAGGGGGAGTCAGAACAGATACGCAGTATTTT.

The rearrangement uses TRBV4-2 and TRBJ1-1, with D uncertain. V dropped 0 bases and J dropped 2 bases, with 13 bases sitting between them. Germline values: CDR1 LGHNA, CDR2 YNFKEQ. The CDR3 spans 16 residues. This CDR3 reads CASSQDSSASNTEAFF. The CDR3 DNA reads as TGTGCCAGCAGCCAAGATAGTTCCGCGTCTAACACTGAAGCTTTCTTT.

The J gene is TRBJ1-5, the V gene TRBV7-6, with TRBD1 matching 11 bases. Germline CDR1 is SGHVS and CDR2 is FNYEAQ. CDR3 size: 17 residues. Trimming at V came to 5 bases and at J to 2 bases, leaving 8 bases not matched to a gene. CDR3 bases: TGTGCCAGCAGCATCGGACAGGGGGCCAAAGGCAATCAGCCCCAGCATTTT. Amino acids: CASSIGQGAKGNQPQHF.

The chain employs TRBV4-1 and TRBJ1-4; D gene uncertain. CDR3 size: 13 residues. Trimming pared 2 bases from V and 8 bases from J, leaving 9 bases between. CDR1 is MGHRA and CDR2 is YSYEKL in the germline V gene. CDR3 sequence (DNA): TGCGCCAGCAGCCAAACCCGAGGGGAAAAACTGTTTTTT. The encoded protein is CASSQTRGEKLFF.

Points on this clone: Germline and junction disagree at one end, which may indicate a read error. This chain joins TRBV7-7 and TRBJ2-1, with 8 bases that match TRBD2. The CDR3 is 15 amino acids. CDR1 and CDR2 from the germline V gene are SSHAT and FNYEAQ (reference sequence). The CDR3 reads CASSSSGGSYNEQFF. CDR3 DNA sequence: TGTGCTAGCAGCTCAAGCGGGGGCTCCTACAATGAGCAGTTCTTC.

The CDR3 DNA follows: TGTGCCAGCAGTTACACTGGGACAGGGAATACAGCTTTCTTT. Its protein is CASSYTGTGNTAFF. The chain uses TRBV6-2 or TRBV6-3 and TRBJ1-1; TRBD1 agrees at 9 bases. This CDR3 comprises 14 residues. The V and J ends lost 2 bases and 10 bases, in that order; junction bases with no gene match: 8. Germline V gene sequence: CDR1 MNHEY, CDR2 SVGEGT.

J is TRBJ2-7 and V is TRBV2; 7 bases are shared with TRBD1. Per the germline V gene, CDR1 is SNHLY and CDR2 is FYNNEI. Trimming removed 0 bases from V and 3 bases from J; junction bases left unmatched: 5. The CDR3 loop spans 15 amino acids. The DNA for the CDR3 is TGTGCCAGCAGTGAAGCGACAGGGACCCACTACGAGCAGTACTTC. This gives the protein CASSEATGTHYEQYF.

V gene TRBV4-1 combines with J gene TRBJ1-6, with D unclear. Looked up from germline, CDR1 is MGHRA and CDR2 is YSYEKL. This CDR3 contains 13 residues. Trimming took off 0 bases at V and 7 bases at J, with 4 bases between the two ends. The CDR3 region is CASSQEANSPLHF. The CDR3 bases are TGCGCCAGCAGCCAAGAGGCAAATTCACCCCTCCACTTT.

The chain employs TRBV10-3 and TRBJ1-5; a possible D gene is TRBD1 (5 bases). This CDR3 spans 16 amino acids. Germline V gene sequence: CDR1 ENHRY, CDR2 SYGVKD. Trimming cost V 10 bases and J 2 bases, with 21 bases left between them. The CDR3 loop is CATGGEGIFGNQPQHF. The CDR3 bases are TGTGCCACCGGGGGAGAGGGGATTTTTGGCAATCAGCCCCAGCATTTT.

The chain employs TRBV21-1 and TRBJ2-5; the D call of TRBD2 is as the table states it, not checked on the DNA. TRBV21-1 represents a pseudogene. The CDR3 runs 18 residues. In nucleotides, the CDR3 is TGTGCCAGCAGCAAGTTGGGCCATTCTAGGAGGGCGGGAGAGACCCAGTACTTC. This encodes CASSKLGHSRRAGETQYF.

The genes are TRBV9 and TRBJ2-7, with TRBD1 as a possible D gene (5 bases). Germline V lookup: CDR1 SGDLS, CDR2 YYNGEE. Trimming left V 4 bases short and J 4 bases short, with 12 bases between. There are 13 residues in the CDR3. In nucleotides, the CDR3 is TGTGCCAGCAGCCCAAGGGGTGGTTACGAGCAGTACTTC. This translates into CASSPRGGYEQYF.

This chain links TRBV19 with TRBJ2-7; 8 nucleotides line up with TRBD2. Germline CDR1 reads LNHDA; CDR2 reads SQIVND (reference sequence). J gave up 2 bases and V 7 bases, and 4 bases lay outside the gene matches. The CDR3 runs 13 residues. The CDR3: CASTGTRPYEQYF. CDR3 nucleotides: TGTGCCAGTACCGGGACTAGACCCTACGAGCAGTACTTC.

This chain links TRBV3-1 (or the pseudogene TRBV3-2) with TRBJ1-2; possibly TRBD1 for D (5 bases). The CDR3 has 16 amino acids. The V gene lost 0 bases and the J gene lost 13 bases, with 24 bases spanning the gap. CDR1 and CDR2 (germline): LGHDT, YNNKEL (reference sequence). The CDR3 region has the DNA TGTGCCAGCAGCCAAGATTTTCGGGGGAGTAGTAGTTCCGGCACCTTC. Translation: CASSQDFRGSSSSGTF.

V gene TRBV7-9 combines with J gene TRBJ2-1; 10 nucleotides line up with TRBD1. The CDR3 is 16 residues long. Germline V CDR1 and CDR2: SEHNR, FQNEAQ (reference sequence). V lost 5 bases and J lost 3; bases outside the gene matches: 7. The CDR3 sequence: CASSRRTGGFYNEQFF. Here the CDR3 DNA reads TGTGCCAGCAGCCGACGGACAGGGGGGTTCTACAATGAGCAGTTCTTC. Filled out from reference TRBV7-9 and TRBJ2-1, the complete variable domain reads DTGVSQNPRHKITKRGQNVTFRCDPISEHNRLYWYRQTLGQGPEFLTYFQNEAQLEKSRLLSDRFSAERPKGSFSTLEIQRTEQGDSAMYLCASSRRTGGFYNEQFFGPGTRLTVL.

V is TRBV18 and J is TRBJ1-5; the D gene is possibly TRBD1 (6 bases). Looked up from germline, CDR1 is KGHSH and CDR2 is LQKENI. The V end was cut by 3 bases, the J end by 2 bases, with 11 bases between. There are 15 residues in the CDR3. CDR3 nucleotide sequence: TGTGCCAGCTCACCCCCAGGGGACGGCAATCAGCCCCAGCATTTT. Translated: CASSPPGDGNQPQHF.